The rows below give T cell receptor beta chains drawn from one sample of a study of blood T cell repertoires in COVID-19. Generated by immunoSEQ multiplex PCR, the TCRdb table keeps only in-frame clones and is missing some. The repertoire holds fewer than 300,000 clones, 84% seen once, with 8% to 9.5% in the top ten. The sample consisted of peripheral blood. The receptors come from a human donor in a cohort sampled during active COVID-19. CDR3s include the opening cysteine and the closing phenylalanine or tryptophan. Fields, in order: V gene, D gene, clone size, J gene, CDR3 protein, CDR3 DNA. The D gene is left open where the match is weak. Expanded clones get a size class; other rows say once, few or many, or leave the size out.

v_call: TRBV19; d_call: TRBD1; clone_size: .; j_call: TRBJ2-7; cdr3_aa: CASSQDRGPYEQYF; cdr3_nt: TGTGCCAGTAGTCAGGACAGGGGGCCCTACGAGCAGTACTTC
v_call: TRBV6-1; d_call: TRBD1; clone_size: once; j_call: TRBJ2-6; cdr3_aa: CASSENRSGGRTGANVLTF; cdr3_nt: TGTGCCAGCAGTGAAAATCGGTCAGGGGGCAGGACTGGGGCCAACGTCCTGACTTTC
v_call: TRBV27; d_call: TRBD1; clone_size: few; j_call: TRBJ1-1; cdr3_aa: CASSRRTGRPTEAFF; cdr3_nt: TGTGCCAGCAGTCGACGGACAGGGAGACCCACTGAAGCTTTCTTT
v_call: TRBV10-3; d_call: .; clone_size: few; j_call: TRBJ1-2; cdr3_aa: CAISDRQNNYGYTF; cdr3_nt: TGTGCCATCAGTGACAGGCAGAATAACTATGGCTACACCTTC
v_call: TRBV18; d_call: .; clone_size: few; j_call: TRBJ1-4; cdr3_aa: CASSPSSGGLVEKLFF; cdr3_nt: TGTGCCAGCTCACCATCGAGTGGAGGCCTAGTGGAAAAACTGTTTTTT
v_call: TRBV5-6; d_call: TRBD2; clone_size: .; j_call: TRBJ2-5; cdr3_aa: CASSLGTIETQYF; cdr3_nt: TGTGCCAGCAGCCTGGGGACTATTGAAACCCAGTACTTC
v_call: TRBV6-6; d_call: .; clone_size: .; j_call: TRBJ2-2; cdr3_aa: CASSRGGGSTGELFF; cdr3_nt: TGTGCCAGCAGTCGGGGTGGCGGTAGCACCGGGGAGCTGTTTTTT
v_call: TRBV27; d_call: TRBD1; clone_size: .; j_call: TRBJ1-6; cdr3_aa: CASSLFRDSLYNSPLHF; cdr3_nt: TGTGCCAGCAGTTTATTTAGGGACAGCCTTTATAATTCACCCCTCCACTTT
v_call: TRBV5-1; d_call: TRBD2; clone_size: .; j_call: TRBJ2-1; cdr3_aa: CASSRTSGRGYNEQFF; cdr3_nt: TGCGCCAGCAGCCGGACTAGCGGGAGAGGGTACAATGAGCAGTTCTTC
v_call: TRBV5-1; d_call: .; clone_size: .; j_call: TRBJ1-1; cdr3_aa: CASSRDMNTEAFF; cdr3_nt: TGCGCCAGCAGCCGAGATATGAACACTGAAGCTTTCTTT
v_call: TRBV25-1; d_call: .; clone_size: few; j_call: TRBJ2-2; cdr3_aa: CASSLTWGAGELFF; cdr3_nt: TGTGCCAGCAGCCTAACATGGGGCGCCGGGGAGCTGTTTTTT
v_call: TRBV23-1; d_call: TRBD1; clone_size: .; j_call: TRBJ1-6; cdr3_aa: CASTLTRDSRYSPLHF; cdr3_nt: TGCGCCAGCACTCTAACGAGGGACAGTCGTTATTCACCCCTCCACTTT
v_call: TRBV27; d_call: .; clone_size: .; j_call: TRBJ2-7; cdr3_aa: CASSLFRGLGRGNYEQYF; cdr3_nt: TGTGCCAGCAGTTTATTTCGGGGATTGGGCAGGGGCAACTACGAGCAGTACTTC
v_call: TRBV28; d_call: .; clone_size: .; j_call: TRBJ2-2; cdr3_aa: CASSLSQGNGELFF; cdr3_nt: TGTGCCAGCAGTTTGTCACAGGGAAACGGGGAGCTGTTTTTT
v_call: TRBV24-1; d_call: .; clone_size: .; j_call: TRBJ1-4; cdr3_aa: CATSDGGANEKLFF; cdr3_nt: TGTGCCACCAGTGATGGGGGGGCTAATGAAAAACTGTTTTTT
v_call: TRBV28; d_call: TRBD1; clone_size: .; j_call: TRBJ2-7; cdr3_aa: CASSNDRDEQYF; cdr3_nt: TGTGCCAGCAGCAACGACAGGGACGAGCAGTACTTC
v_call: TRBV9; d_call: TRBD2; clone_size: .; j_call: TRBJ2-5; cdr3_aa: CASSVEGLAGEETQYF; cdr3_nt: TGTGCCAGCAGCGTAGAGGGACTAGCGGGAGAGGAGACCCAGTACTTC
v_call: TRBV7-9; d_call: TRBD1; clone_size: .; j_call: TRBJ1-6; cdr3_aa: CASSLRQGALNSPLHF; cdr3_nt: TGTGCCAGCAGCTTAAGACAGGGGGCTCTAAATTCACCCCTCCACTTT
v_call: TRBV7-6; d_call: .; clone_size: .; j_call: TRBJ2-3; cdr3_aa: CASSLGPGGASDTQYF; cdr3_nt: TGTGCCAGCAGCTTAGGCCCTGGGGGCGCATCAGATACGCAGTATTTT
v_call: TRBV19; d_call: TRBD2; clone_size: .; j_call: TRBJ2-3; cdr3_aa: CASSIWLAGEDTQYF; cdr3_nt: TGTGCCAGTAGTATCTGGCTAGCGGGAGAAGATACGCAGTATTTT
v_call: TRBV7-9; d_call: .; clone_size: .; j_call: TRBJ1-2; cdr3_aa: CASSLGPGYGYTF; cdr3_nt: TGTGCCAGCAGCTTGGGTCCGGGCTATGGCTACACCTTC
v_call: TRBV6-2/TRBV6-3; d_call: .; clone_size: few; j_call: TRBJ1-5; cdr3_aa: CASSSRGQQPQHF; cdr3_nt: TGTGCCAGCAGTTCAAGGGGCCAGCAGCCCCAGCATTTT
v_call: TRBV2; d_call: .; clone_size: .; j_call: TRBJ2-6; cdr3_aa: CASSRERAGANVLTF; cdr3_nt: TGTGCCAGCAGTCGCGAGAGGGCTGGGGCCAACGTCCTGACTTTC
v_call: TRBV29-1; d_call: .; clone_size: .; j_call: TRBJ1-2; cdr3_aa: CSVVGIWTDSNYGYTF; cdr3_nt: TGCAGCGTTGTAGGGATATGGACAGATTCTAACTATGGCTACACCTTC
v_call: TRBV10-2; d_call: TRBD2; clone_size: .; j_call: TRBJ2-1; cdr3_aa: CASSGLAGTNEQFF; cdr3_nt: TGCGCCAGCAGTGGCTTAGCGGGAACGAATGAGCAGTTCTTC
v_call: TRBV11-2; d_call: TRBD1; clone_size: many; j_call: TRBJ1-1; cdr3_aa: CASSTRDRGPTEAFF; cdr3_nt: TGTGCCAGCAGCACCAGGGACAGGGGTCCGACTGAAGCTTTCTTT
v_call: TRBV12-3/TRBV12-4; d_call: .; clone_size: once; j_call: TRBJ2-1; cdr3_aa: CASSLGGHEQFF; cdr3_nt: TGTGCCAGCAGTTTAGGGGGCCATGAGCAGTTCTTC
v_call: TRBV27; d_call: TRBD1; clone_size: few; j_call: TRBJ1-6; cdr3_aa: CASRGTGPGSPLHF; cdr3_nt: TGTGCCAGCAGGGGGACAGGGCCGGGTTCACCCCTCCACTTT
v_call: TRBV11-3; d_call: .; clone_size: .; j_call: TRBJ2-7; cdr3_aa: CASSLDSAEHYEQYF; cdr3_nt: TGTGCCAGCAGCTTAGATTCGGCGGAACACTACGAGCAGTACTTC
v_call: TRBV2; d_call: TRBD2; clone_size: .; j_call: TRBJ2-5; cdr3_aa: CASSDPSGDETQYF; cdr3_nt: TGTGCCAGCAGTGACCCTAGCGGGGATGAAACCCAGTACTTC
v_call: TRBV20-1; d_call: TRBD2; clone_size: .; j_call: TRBJ2-1; cdr3_aa: CSAHGGGEQFF; cdr3_nt: TGCAGTGCACACGGGGGGGGTGAGCAGTTCTTC